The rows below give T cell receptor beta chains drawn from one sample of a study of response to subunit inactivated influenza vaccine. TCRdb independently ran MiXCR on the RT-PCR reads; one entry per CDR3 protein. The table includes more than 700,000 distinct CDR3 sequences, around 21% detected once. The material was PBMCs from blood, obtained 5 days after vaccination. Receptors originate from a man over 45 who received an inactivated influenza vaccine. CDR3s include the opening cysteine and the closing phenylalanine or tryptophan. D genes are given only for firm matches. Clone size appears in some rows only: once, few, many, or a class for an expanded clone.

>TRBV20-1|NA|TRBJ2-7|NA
CSAWSQPQQYF
TGCAGTGCTTGGTCCCAACCTCAGCAGTACTTC
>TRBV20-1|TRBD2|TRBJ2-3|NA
CRARAGLAGGRDTDTQYF
TGCAGGGCTAGAGCGGGACTAGCGGGGGGGCGGGACACAGATACGCAGTATTTT
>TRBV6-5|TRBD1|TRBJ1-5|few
CASRLDRGGKPQHF
TGTGCCAGCAGATTAGACAGGGGGGGCAAGCCCCAGCATTTT
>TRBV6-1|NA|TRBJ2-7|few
CASSPRGPSAGEQYF
TGTGCCAGCAGCCCGCGGGGACCGTCCGCCGGGGAGCAGTACTTC
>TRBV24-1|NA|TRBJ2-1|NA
CATSAGKGYEQFF
TGTGCCACCAGTGCCGGGAAGGGTTATGAGCAGTTCTTC
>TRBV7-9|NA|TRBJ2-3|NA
CASSRGEGFERTDTQYF
TGTGCCAGCAGTCGGGGCGAGGGATTCGAGAGGACAGATACGCAGTATTTT
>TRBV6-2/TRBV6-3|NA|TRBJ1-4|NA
CASSRGQLKEREFF
TGTGCCAGCAGTCGCGGACAGCTAAAAGAACGGGAGTTTTTT
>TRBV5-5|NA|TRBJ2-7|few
CASSLGLWDEQYF
TGTGCCAGCAGCTTGGGACTTTGGGACGAGCAGTACTTC
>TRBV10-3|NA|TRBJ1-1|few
CAIRTGLNTEAFF
TGTGCCATCAGGACAGGTTTGAACACTGAAGCTTTCTTT
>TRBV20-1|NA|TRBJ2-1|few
CSARHGNPLF
TGCAGTGCTAGACATGGGAATCCGCTCTTC
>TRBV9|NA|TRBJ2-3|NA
CASSAQNADTQYF
TGTGCCAGCAGCGCGCAAAATGCAGATACGCAGTATTTT
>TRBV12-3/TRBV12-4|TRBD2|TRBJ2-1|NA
CASSPSGTRYNEQFF
TGTGCCAGCAGCCCTTCCGGGACTAGATACAATGAGCAGTTCTTC
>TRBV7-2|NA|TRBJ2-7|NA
CASSSPVTYEQYF
TGTGCCAGCAGCTCCCCGGTTACCTACGAGCAGTACTTC
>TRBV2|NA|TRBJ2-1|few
CASRAGGAGYEQFF
TGTGCCAGCAGGGCGGGTGGGGCCGGCTATGAGCAGTTCTTC
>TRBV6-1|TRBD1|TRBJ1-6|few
CASRSRGQGLGFNSPLHF
TGTGCCAGCAGAAGCCGAGGACAGGGGCTCGGCTTTAATTCACCCCTCCACTTT
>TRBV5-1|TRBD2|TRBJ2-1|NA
CASSPGGGFSYNEQFF
TGCGCCAGCAGCCCCGGGGGGGGGTTCTCCTACAATGAGCAGTTCTTC
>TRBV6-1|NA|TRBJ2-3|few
CASSEGGDTQYF
TGTGCCAGCAGTGAAGGTGGAGATACGCAGTATTTT
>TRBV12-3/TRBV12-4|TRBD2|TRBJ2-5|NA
CASSRTKRGPGETQYF
TGTGCCAGCAGCCGAACGAAGCGGGGCCCCGGGGAGACCCAGTACTTC
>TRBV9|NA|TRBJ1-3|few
CASSVQGGMNTIYF
TGTGCCAGCAGCGTACAGGGCGGTATGAACACCATATATTTT
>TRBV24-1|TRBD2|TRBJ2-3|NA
CATSDQGLAGLKGDTQYF
TGTGCCACCAGTGACCAGGGACTAGCGGGACTCAAGGGAGATACGCAGTATTTT
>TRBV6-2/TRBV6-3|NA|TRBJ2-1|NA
CASDLGQSSYNEQFF
TGTGCCAGCGACCTCGGACAGAGCTCCTACAATGAGCAGTTCTTC
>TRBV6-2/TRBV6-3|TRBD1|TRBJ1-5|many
CASSWTGSNQPQHF
TGTGCCAGCAGTTGGACAGGTAGCAATCAGCCCCAGCATTTT